This TCR beta chain was sequenced in a study of cytomegalovirus exposure and HLA in healthy donors. PCR employed 60 Vbeta and 13 Jbeta primers. Study processing details: Per a later analysis, the number of unique TCR beta chains was around 80 million, of which about 10 million were shared. Using immunoSEQ multiplex PCR, the repertoire was profiled, and TCRdb retains in-frame clones only, with some absent. The DNA gave D and trimming, while V, J and clone size come from that table. Seen in this sample are 75,000 to 95,000 clones; the ten most common clones hold about 4.2%. The CDR3 consists of 14 residues. In germline, CDR1 is LNHDA, CDR2 SQIVND (reference sequence). V was pared by 7 bases and J by 7 bases, with 9 bases of the junction left unmatched. Whole-study results and caveats: Rarity characterized most TCR sequences, yet some public TCRs appeared in many donors. Both high specificity and high sensitivity reportedly marked the classifier's diagnosis of cytomegalovirus status. A prior analysis recorded that most TCR beta V segments were productive about 90% or about 30% of the time.

On this clone: Its antigen is undetermined.

The receptor was isolated from a man aged 30 to 45 in good health and CMV-seronegative. The sequencing input was PBMCs. The chain has TRBV19 and TRBJ1-5, with 8 positions matching TRBD1. This CDR3 reads CASTLGTGNQPQHF. CDR3 sequence (DNA): TGTGCCAGTACCTTGGGGACAGGTAACCAGCCCCAGCATTTT. The variable domain in full, with the rest retrieved from reference TRBV19 and TRBJ1-5, is DGGITQSPKYLFRKEGQNVTLSCEQNLNHDAMYWYRQDPGQGLRLIYYSQIVNDFQKGDIAEGYSVSREKKESFPLTVTSAQKNPTAFYLCASTLGTGNQPQHFGDGTRLSIL.